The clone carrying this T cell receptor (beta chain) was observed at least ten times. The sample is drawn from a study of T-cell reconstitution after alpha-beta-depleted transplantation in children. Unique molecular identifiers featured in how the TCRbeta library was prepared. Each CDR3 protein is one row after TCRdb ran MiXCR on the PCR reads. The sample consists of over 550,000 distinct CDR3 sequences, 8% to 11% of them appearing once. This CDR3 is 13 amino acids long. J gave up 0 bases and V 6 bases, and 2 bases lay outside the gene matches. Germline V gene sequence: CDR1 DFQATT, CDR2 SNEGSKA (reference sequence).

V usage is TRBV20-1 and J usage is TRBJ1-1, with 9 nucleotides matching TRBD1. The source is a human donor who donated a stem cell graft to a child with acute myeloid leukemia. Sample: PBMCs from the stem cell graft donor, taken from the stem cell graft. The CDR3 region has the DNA TGCAGTGCAAGACAGGGGGTGAACACTGAAGCTTTCTTT. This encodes CSARQGVNTEAFF.